The 16 T cell receptor beta chains presented below share a single source sample, sequenced in a study of blood T cells in healthy people across ages. It was with a sample-barcoded 5' primer and a J-beta primer mix that a second PCR of roughly 7 to 12 cycles was run. TCRdb recomputed calls from the 5' RACE reads with MiXCR, one row per CDR3 protein. The data hold roughly 930,000 distinct CDR3 sequences, with around 48% observed a single time. Material: blood. These receptors were obtained from a man between 25 and 39 years old in good health.

The chain combines TRBV7-2 with TRBJ2-5; 8 nucleotides line up with TRBD2. The DNA end favors TRBJ2-7, so the J call may be wrong. CDR3 length: 15 amino acids. The V gene's germline CDR1 is SGHTA and CDR2 FQGNSA. The CDR3 nucleotides are TGTGCCAGCAGCCAATCCGGGACTAGTGGATACGAGCAGTACTTC. The encoded protein is CASSQSGTSGYEQYF.

This clonotype was found a few times. The rearrangement links TRBV7-2 to TRBJ2-7, with D hard to call. The germline CDR1 and CDR2 sequences are SGHTA and FQGNSA. The CDR3 is 13 residues long. V gave up 3 bases and J gave up 7 bases, with 13 bases separating them. CDR3 in amino acids: CASSLGRNNEQYF. The CDR3 DNA reads as TGTGCCAGCAGCTTGGGAAGAAACAATGAGCAGTACTTC. The full variable domain, its missing parts supplied by reference TRBV7-2 and TRBJ2-7, is GAGVSQSPSNKVTEKGKDVELRCDPISGHTALYWYRQSLGQGLEFLIYFQGNSAPDKSGLPSDRFSAERTGGSVSTLTIQRTQQEDSAVYLCASSLGRNNEQYFGPGTRLTVT.

The chain links TRBV3-1 to TRBJ2-1; D gene uncertain. The CDR3 covers 14 residues. Germline V gives CDR1 LGHDT, CDR2 YNNKEL (reference sequence). V lost 0 bases and J lost 9, with 12 bases in between. The CDR3 loop is CASSQDKGLGEQFF. DNA of the CDR3: TGTGCCAGCAGCCAAGATAAAGGGTTGGGTGAGCAGTTCTTC.

V is TRBV3-1 and J is TRBJ2-7, with 9 bases lining up with TRBD1. The CDR3 loop spans 17 amino acids. V trimming: 0 bases; J trimming: 6 bases; junction bases outside the gene matches: 12. Germline V gives CDR1 LGHDT, CDR2 YNNKEL (reference sequence). CDR3 sequence (DNA): TGTGCCAGCAGCCAAGATGGTATCGGGACAGGGAGGGGCGAGCAGTACTTC. Protein product: CASSQDGIGTGRGEQYF.

This clonotype was seen at least ten times. This chain uses TRBV28 with TRBJ2-5; a possible D gene is TRBD2 (6 bases). Germline V gene data show CDR1 as MDHEN and CDR2 as SYDVKM. Between the trimmed V and J ends, which lost 3 bases and 2 bases, there was a span of 10 bases. The CDR3 covers 14 residues. The CDR3 DNA reads as TGTGCCAGCAGTTTTACTAGCCCGCAAGAGACCCAGTACTTC. Translated, it gives CASSFTSPQETQYF.

The chain couples TRBV20-1 to TRBJ2-3; 8 bases line up with TRBD2. V shed 2 bases, J shed 4 bases, and the junction held 5 bases outside the gene matches. Germline CDR1 reads DFQATT; CDR2 reads SNEGSKA (reference sequence). The CDR3 contains 14 residues. Here the CDR3 reads CSARLAGLPDTQYF. The DNA for the CDR3 is TGCAGTGCTAGATTAGCGGGGCTTCCAGATACGCAGTATTTT.

This chain connects TRBV7-2 to TRBJ2-5; the D is unclear. The end of the DNA aligns better with TRBJ2-7, so the J call may be wrong. This CDR3 is built from 15 residues. The germline CDR1 and CDR2 sequences are SGHTA and FQGNSA. The CDR3 DNA reads as TGTGCCAGCAGCTTAGGTCCGGAACCTCCCTACGAGCAGTACTTC. It is translated as CASSLGPEPPYEQYF.

This clonotype has just a few counts. The chain couples TRBV27 to TRBJ2-3; TRBD2 aligns across 10 bases. Unmatched junction bases numbered 9, after V lost 3 bases and J lost 6 bases. Germline values: CDR1 MNHEY, CDR2 SMNVEV (reference sequence). This CDR3 has 16 amino acids. DNA for the CDR3: TGTGCCAGCAGTTTTGGGAGCGGGGGGGCTTCGGATACGCAGTATTTT. This sequence encodes CASSFGSGGASDTQYF.

The chain has TRBV11-2 and TRBJ2-5; 7 bases agree with TRBD1. The CDR3 has 16 residues. Germline CDR1 reads SGHAT; CDR2 reads FQNNGV. Trimming removed 11 bases from V and 0 bases from J; junction bases left unmatched: 15. In DNA form, the CDR3 reads TGTGCCGGCGGCTGGACAGGCCAAGGGAACCAAGAGACCCAGTACTTC. This translates into CAGGWTGQGNQETQYF.

The J gene is TRBJ2-1, the V gene TRBV15; D gene ambiguous. This CDR3 has 17 amino acids. Germline V lookup: CDR1 LNHNV, CDR2 YYDKDF (reference sequence). The V end lost 5 bases, the J end lost 8 bases, and 25 bases lay between the germline ends. This CDR3 is CATSPEYSRILTDEQFF. In nucleotides, the CDR3 is TGTGCCACCAGCCCTGAGTATTCTAGGATTCTTACCGATGAGCAGTTCTTC.

The chain joins TRBV18 to TRBJ2-3; perhaps D is TRBD1 or TRBD2 (5 bases each). This CDR3 spans 15 amino acids. The V gene lost 3 bases and the J gene lost 5 bases, with 15 bases spanning the gap. In germline, CDR1 is KGHSH, CDR2 LQKENI. The CDR3 bases are TGTGCCAGCTCACCCGGGGCTAGTGCGGGAGATACGCAGTATTTT. Amino acids: CASSPGASAGDTQYF.

The chain is built from TRBV4-1 and TRBJ2-5; 14 bases are a match to TRBD2. V gave up 1 base and J gave up 11 bases; unmatched junction bases: 12. This CDR3 spans 17 amino acids. In germline, CDR1 is MGHRA, CDR2 YSYEKL. The CDR3 sequence: CASSQGLAGGSIDEQYF. The CDR3 DNA sequence: TGCGCCAGCAGCCAAGGACTAGCGGGGGGGAGTATCGATGAGCAGTACTTC.

This clonotype appeared a few times. The V call is TRBV6-2 or TRBV6-3, the J call TRBJ2-7; 8 bases align to TRBD2. The germline CDR1 and CDR2 sequences are MNHEY and SVGEGT. This CDR3 contains 14 residues. The V and J ends lost 10 bases and 4 bases, in that order; junction bases with no gene match: 12. For the CDR3, the DNA is TGTGCCAACAGATCAGCGGGGGCAAAGTACGAGCAGTACTTC. It translates to CANRSAGAKYEQYF.

In this sample, this clonotype turned up a few times. This chain links TRBV7-2 with TRBJ2-7; D gene ambiguous. Trimming shortened V by 6 bases and J by 2 bases, and 11 bases separated the two germline ends. From germline, CDR1 is SGHTA and CDR2 FQGNSA. The CDR3 totals 13 residues. CDR3: CASRSTRPYEQYF. Written as DNA, the CDR3 is TGTGCCAGCAGATCAACACGGCCCTACGAGCAGTACTTC.

The chain employs TRBV25-1 and TRBJ1-2, with D uncertain. Looked up from germline, CDR1 is MGHDK and CDR2 is SYGVNS. This CDR3 has 14 residues. V was cut by 2 bases and J by 2 bases, with 9 bases left in between. The CDR3 DNA sequence: TGTGCCAGCAGTGAACAGGCACCAAACTATGGCTACACCTTC. Residues: CASSEQAPNYGYTF.

In this sample, this clonotype turned up a few times. The J gene is TRBJ2-1, the V gene TRBV15, with 9 bases lining up with TRBD1. Germline assignment: CDR1 LNHNV and CDR2 YYDKDF (reference sequence). Germline trimming cut 2 bases from V and 4 bases from J; bases unmatched to any gene: 6. The CDR3 is 16 residues long. The CDR3 DNA reads TGTGCCACCAGCAGACTCGGGACAGGGATTTACAATGAGCAGTTCTTC. Protein: CATSRLGTGIYNEQFF.